The source of this T cell receptor beta chain is a study of blood T cell repertoires in COVID-19. Turning to the study itself: The study drew acute and convalescent COVID-19 samples from the United States, Italy and Spain.

This table comes from immunoSEQ multiplex PCR, and its TCRdb copy is limited to in-frame clones, with some not included. Here the sample spans 150,000 to 200,000 clones, around 79% being singletons. Germline CDR1 is SGHRS and CDR2 is YFSETQ. Trimming took 3 bases from V and 4 from J; bases not matched to a gene: 12. The CDR3 loop spans 16 amino acids. The genes are TRBV5-1 and TRBJ2-5; 7 bases are shared with TRBD2. Sequencing input: peripheral blood. The sequence was collected from a woman aged 60 to 75 with COVID-19, enrolled during active disease. For the CDR3, the DNA is TGCGCCAGCAGCTCCGGTGGGCGGGGGAGCGGAGAGACCCAGTACTTC. It is translated as CASSSGGRGSGETQYF.